The clone carrying this T cell receptor (beta chain) was counted a few times. Its specificity is unknown. This entry comes from a study of cytomegalovirus exposure and HLA in healthy donors. Study observations and caveats: Most TCR beta V segments were productive about 87% or about 30% of the time in an earlier analysis.

The CDR3 has 14 residues. The V gene's germline CDR1 is SGHRS and CDR2 YFSETQ. V lost 6 bases and J 4 bases, leaving 16 bases between the germline ends. With 60 Vbeta and 13 Jbeta primers, the PCR was carried out. Produced via immunoSEQ multiplex PCR; TCRdb's table is partial and in-frame only. The sample holds more than 95,000 clones, around 70% seen once. This receptor was taken from a woman aged 45 to 65 in good health and CMV-seropositive. The chain has TRBV5-1 and TRBJ1-1, with D possibly being TRBD1 (6 bases). Sequenced material: PBMCs. In DNA, the CDR3 is TGCGCCAGCACCCCGGACAGCTATACCACTGAAGCTTTCTTT. Translating it yields CASTPDSYTTEAFF.